Below, 23 T cell receptor beta chains from the same sample are listed, as sequenced in a study of response to subunit inactivated influenza vaccine. TCRdb re-analysed the RT-PCR reads in MiXCR, keeping a single row per CDR3 protein. The sample lists over 300,000 distinct CDR3 sequences, less than 25% occurring once. The material was PBMCs from blood, obtained about 19 months after vaccination. The origin of the receptors is a man aged 45 to 70 who received an inactivated influenza vaccine.

This clonotype was observed many times. The chain has TRBV7-9 and TRBJ1-3; the D is unclear. The CDR3 totals 16 residues. V was clipped by 5 bases and J by 0 bases, with 14 bases between them. Germline V CDR1 and CDR2: SEHNR, FQNEAQ (reference sequence). This chain's CDR3 is CASSPSRFTSGNTIYF. The CDR3 bases are TGTGCCAGCAGCCCCAGCCGCTTTACCTCTGGAAACACCATATATTTT.

The chain combines TRBV18 with TRBJ1-3, with D hard to call. The CDR3 has 14 residues. Germline CDR1 reads KGHSH; CDR2 reads LQKENI. V dropped 4 bases and J dropped 0 bases, with 7 bases sitting between them. The CDR3 coding sequence is TGTGCCAGCTCACATGACCGCTCTGGAAACACCATATATTTT. It yields the protein CASSHDRSGNTIYF.

DNA of the CDR3: TGTGCCAGCAGCTTGGAGATAGCGGGCTACAATGAGCAGTTCTTC. It specifies CASSLEIAGYNEQFF. The gene calls are TRBV5-4 and TRBJ2-1; 7 bases match TRBD2. V dropped 0 bases and J dropped 3; count of bases not matched to a gene: 3. The germline CDR1 and CDR2 sequences are SGHNT and YYREEE (reference sequence). CDR3 size: 15 residues.

This clonotype was seen only a few times. This sequence joins TRBV5-6 and TRBJ1-6; possibly TRBD1 for D (5 bases). The CDR3 is 15 amino acids. Germline CDR1 and CDR2: SGHDT and YYEEEE. V dropped 4 bases and J dropped 9 bases, with 17 bases sitting between them. This CDR3 is CASSPAGGWGSPLHF. For the CDR3, the DNA is TGTGCCAGCAGCCCGGCTGGGGGTTGGGGTTCACCCCTCCACTTT.

The chain combines TRBV29-1 with TRBJ2-2; D gene uncertain. V was shortened by 4 bases and J by 5 bases, with 5 bases between the two germline ends. The CDR3 is 11 amino acids. Germline V lookup: CDR1 SQVTM, CDR2 ANQGSEA. CDR3 sequence reads: CSVALTGELFF. DNA of the CDR3: TGCAGCGTTGCATTGACCGGGGAGCTGTTTTTT.

This clonotype was seen a few times. The chain uses TRBV12-3 or TRBV12-4 and TRBJ2-5; possibly TRBD1 or TRBD2 for D (5 bases each). Trimming removed 8 bases from V and 0 bases from J, with 13 bases in between. The CDR3 covers 14 residues. CDR3 sequence reads: CASGSPGHQETQYF. The CDR3 DNA sequence: TGTGCCAGCGGCTCCCCGGGACACCAAGAGACCCAGTACTTC.

The chain has TRBV6-1 and TRBJ2-7, with 12 nucleotides matching TRBD2. Germline assignment: CDR1 MNHNS and CDR2 SASEGT. There are 15 residues in the CDR3. V gave up 6 bases and J gave up 6 bases; unmatched junction bases: 9. CDR3 sequence: CASSPWTSGAVEQYF. CDR3 bases: TGTGCCAGCAGCCCGTGGACTAGCGGGGCGGTCGAGCAGTACTTC.

CDR3 region: CASMGTEAFF. The CDR3 region has the DNA TGTGCCAGCATGGGGACTGAAGCTTTCTTT. The chain has TRBV6-6 and TRBJ1-1; D gene uncertain. This CDR3 has 10 residues. The germline V gene encodes CDR1 MNHNY and CDR2 SVGAGI (reference sequence). Trimming stripped 7 bases from V and 5 bases from J, with 5 bases between.

The rearrangement uses TRBV19 and TRBJ2-1, with 10 bases that match TRBD1. The CDR3 spans 20 residues. Germline V gives CDR1 LNHDA, CDR2 SQIVND (reference sequence). V gave up 6 bases and J gave up 10 bases; unmatched junction bases: 27. The CDR3 DNA reads as TGTGCCAGTAGCCTCCAACTATGGGGACAGGGGAATAGGCTTCTAGGGGAGCAGTTCTTC. Protein: CASSLQLWGQGNRLLGEQFF.

This sequence joins TRBV19 and TRBJ1-5, with a weak D call TRBD1 (6 bases). The length of the CDR3 is 15 residues. V lost 7 bases to trimming and J lost 5 bases, with 18 bases between them. Germline loops: CDR1 LNHDA, CDR2 SQIVND (reference sequence). CDR3 DNA: TGTGCCAGTACCCCCGGACAGAGACCTTATCAGCCCCAGCATTTT. The encoded protein is CASTPGQRPYQPQHF.

The chain has TRBV20-1 and TRBJ2-3; TRBD2 agrees at 12 bases. With 4 bases clipped from V and 2 bases from J, the junction kept 7 bases outside the gene matches. The length of the CDR3 is 16 residues. CDR1 DFQATT and CDR2 SNEGSKA come from the germline V gene (reference sequence). CDR3 in amino acids: CSAISPSGGDTDTQYF. As DNA, the CDR3 is TGCAGTGCTATATCCCCTAGCGGGGGGGACACAGATACGCAGTATTTT.

At least ten counts were recorded for this clonotype. The chain employs TRBV10-3 and TRBJ1-2; no clear D. V shed 0 bases and J shed 4 bases, with 12 bases lying between them. Looked up from germline, CDR1 is ENHRY and CDR2 is SYGVKD. CDR3 size: 15 residues. The DNA for the CDR3 is TGTGCCATCAGTGAGTCCGCAGGCTACAGCTATGGCTACACCTTC. Translated, it gives CAISESAGYSYGYTF.

The V call is TRBV20-1, the J call TRBJ2-4; 9 bases are a match to TRBD1. The CDR3 has 16 residues. CDR1 and CDR2 (germline): DFQATT, SNEGSKA (reference sequence). With V trimmed by 0 bases and J by 0 bases, 3 bases remained unmatched. The CDR3 protein is CSAREDRGLAKNIQYF. Here the CDR3 DNA reads TGCAGTGCTAGAGAGGACAGGGGACTAGCCAAAAACATTCAGTACTTC.

This clonotype was found a few times. The chain is built from TRBV5-1 and TRBJ2-1; D is possibly TRBD1 (5 bases). The V and J ends lost 4 bases and 7 bases respectively, with 15 bases between them. CDR1 SGHRS and CDR2 YFSETQ come from the germline V gene. CDR3 size: 14 residues. In nucleotides, the CDR3 is TGCGCCAGCAGCCCTGTGGGTAAGGGGAATGAGCAGTTCTTC. The encoded protein is CASSPVGKGNEQFF.

This sequence joins TRBV4-3 and TRBJ1-2; 10 positions agree with TRBD1. CDR3 size: 14 residues. V was clipped by 1 base and J by 6 bases; unmatched bases: 2. Germline loops: CDR1 LGHNA, CDR2 YSLEER. CDR3 coding DNA: TGCGCCAGCAGCCAAGCGGGGACAGGGGATGGCTACACCTTC. This sequence encodes CASSQAGTGDGYTF.

This clonotype was picked up many times. The chain links TRBV20-1 to TRBJ1-1; 8 nucleotides line up with TRBD1. CDR1 and CDR2 from the germline V gene are DFQATT and SNEGSKA (reference sequence). The V gene end was trimmed by 6 bases and the J gene end by 3 bases; junction bases not matched to a gene: 12. The CDR3 contains 15 residues. Written as DNA, the CDR3 is TGCAGTGCGCGCCCCTCAGGGGGCAGGGACACTGAAGCTTTCTTT. It translates to CSARPSGGRDTEAFF.

In DNA form, the CDR3 reads TGTGCCTGGAGTGGGATTAGGGCAGAGAACTATGGCTACACCTTC. This gives the protein CAWSGIRAENYGYTF. This chain connects TRBV30 to TRBJ1-2; D ambiguous. V lost 1 base, J lost 2 bases, and 14 bases lay in between. Germline V gene sequence: CDR1 GTSNPN, CDR2 SVGIG (reference sequence). This CDR3 has 15 amino acids.

Many counts were recorded for this clonotype. Here the CDR3 DNA reads TGTGCCAGCAGTGCCTGGGGACAGGAAGATTATGGCTACACCTTC. The encoded protein is CASSAWGQEDYGYTF. V is TRBV12-3 or TRBV12-4 and J is TRBJ1-2, with TRBD1 matching over 8 bases. This CDR3 is 15 amino acids long. J lost 5 bases, V lost 5 bases, and 10 bases had no gene match.

This chain links TRBV5-1 with TRBJ2-2; 7 positions agree with TRBD2. The CDR3 contains 18 residues. V dropped 2 bases and J dropped 3; count of bases not matched to a gene: 13. Germline CDR1 SGHRS, CDR2 YFSETQ. CDR3 in amino acids: CASSFGLAAAIDTGELFF. Written as DNA, the CDR3 is TGCGCCAGCAGCTTTGGGCTAGCGGCCGCGATCGACACCGGGGAGCTGTTTTTT.

The table lists this clonotype with many counts. The chain recombines TRBV4-2 with TRBJ1-2; 7 bases line up with TRBD1. The CDR3 length is 15 residues. Germline V gives CDR1 LGHNA, CDR2 YNFKEQ. Trimming cost V 1 base and J 4 bases; bases outside gene matches: 6. CDR3 sequence reads: CASSQGQGLGYGYTF. CDR3 in DNA: TGTGCCAGCAGCCAAGGACAGGGATTAGGCTATGGCTACACCTTC.

The chain couples TRBV7-2 to TRBJ2-3; 13 nucleotides match TRBD2. V was pared by 5 bases and J by 3 bases, with 5 bases of the junction left unmatched. The germline CDR1 and CDR2 sequences are SGHTA and FQGNSA. This CDR3 has 16 amino acids. The CDR3, as DNA: TGTGCCAGCAGCACAAGGACTAGCGGGAGAACAGATACGCAGTATTTT. Translating it yields CASSTRTSGRTDTQYF.

This clonotype occurred a few times. The V gene is TRBV5-1, the J gene TRBJ2-3; 11 positions match TRBD2. V was clipped by 5 bases and J by 6 bases; unmatched bases: 8. CDR3 length: 15 amino acids. Per germline, CDR1 SGHRS and CDR2 YFSETQ. The CDR3 region is CASRISGRAIDTQYF. The CDR3 DNA follows: TGCGCCAGCAGAATTAGCGGGAGGGCCATCGATACGCAGTATTTT.

The rearrangement joins TRBV6-5 to TRBJ2-5, with D uncertain. The V gene's germline CDR1 is MNHEY and CDR2 SVGAGI. This CDR3 has 11 amino acids. Trimming shortened V by 5 bases and J by 5 bases, and 6 bases separated the two germline ends. The CDR3 DNA follows: TGTGCCAGCAGTAAAGGGGAGACCCAGTACTTC. This translates into CASSKGETQYF.